These 25 T cell receptor beta chains were sequenced from one sample in a study of blood T cell repertoires in COVID-19. Generated by immunoSEQ multiplex PCR, the TCRdb table keeps only in-frame clones and is missing some. The table records about 200,000 clones, over 70% of them present only once. Sequencing input: peripheral blood. Receptor source: a woman in her forties or fifties with acute or convalescent COVID-19.

The CDR3 sequence is CASMGQTYEQYF. CDR3 nucleotide sequence: TGTGCCAGCATGGGCCAGACCTACGAGCAGTACTTC. This chain connects TRBV6-5 to TRBJ2-7, with D unresolved. Germline assignment: CDR1 MNHEY and CDR2 SVGAGI. CDR3 length: 12 residues. The V end was cut by 7 bases, the J end by 2 bases, with 9 bases between.

V usage is TRBV27 and J usage is TRBJ1-2; D perhaps matches TRBD1 (6 bases). V lost 3 bases, J lost 6 bases, and 11 bases lay in between. The germline V gene has CDR1 MNHEY and CDR2 SMNVEV (reference sequence). The length of the CDR3 is 13 residues. CDR3 DNA sequence: TGTGCCAGCAGTTTGAGACAGGATGATGGCTACACCTTC. Translated: CASSLRQDDGYTF.

The V gene is TRBV5-1, the J gene TRBJ2-1, with 7 bases lining up with TRBD2. V gave up 4 bases and J gave up 8 bases; unmatched junction bases: 18. The CDR3 is made up of 17 amino acids. CDR1 is SGHRS and CDR2 is YFSETQ in the germline V gene. Written as DNA, the CDR3 is TGCGCCAGCAGCCCGTGGACTAGAGGCAAGAGGGGCGATGAGCAGTTCTTC. Translated, it gives CASSPWTRGKRGDEQFF. The full variable domain, with the rest looked up from reference TRBV5-1 and TRBJ2-1, is KAGVTQTPRYLIKTRGQQVTLSCSPISGHRSVSWYQQTPGQGLQFLFEYFSETQRNKGNFPGRFSGRQFSNSRSEMNVSTLELGDSALYLCASSPWTRGKRGDEQFFGPGTRLTVL.

The chain links TRBV28 to TRBJ2-7, with 9 bases aligning to TRBD1. CDR3 length: 12 amino acids. Germline values: CDR1 MDHEN, CDR2 SYDVKM. J lost 4 bases, V lost 6 bases, and 1 base had no gene match. In DNA, the CDR3 is TGTGCCAGCAGGGGGACAGGGTACGAGCAGTACTTC. This translates into CASRGTGYEQYF.

The chain employs TRBV29-1 and TRBJ2-2; D remains unclear. The ends were cut back, 4 bases at V and 7 bases at J, with 10 bases in the middle. Germline lookup yields CDR1 SQVTM and CDR2 ANQGSEA. The CDR3 is 12 amino acids. The CDR3 loop reads CSVAPRDGELFF. CDR3 sequence (DNA): TGCAGCGTTGCCCCTCGCGACGGGGAGCTGTTTTTT.

The table lists this clone with a count of one. The genes are TRBV27 and TRBJ2-2; D is possibly TRBD2 (6 bases). The CDR3 sequence is 15 residues long. The ends were cut back, 4 bases at V and 4 bases at J, with 13 bases in the middle. Germline-derived CDR1 and CDR2 are MNHEY and SMNVEV (reference sequence). The CDR3 coding sequence is TGTGCCAGCAGTTCCCCGGGACTCCTCACCGGGGAGCTGTTTTTT. This translates into CASSSPGLLTGELFF.

This clone was seen only once. The chain uses TRBV29-1 and TRBJ2-1, with TRBD2 identical over 8 bases. The trim removed 4 bases at V and 9 bases at J, leaving 14 bases unmatched. From germline, CDR1 is SQVTM and CDR2 ANQGSEA. This CDR3 is 15 amino acids long. The CDR3, as DNA: TGCAGCGTTGGGAATCGGGACGGGAGGGCCATTGAGCAGTTCTTC. It encodes CSVGNRDGRAIEQFF.

J is TRBJ1-2 and V is TRBV5-1; 7 bases are a match to TRBD1. V dropped 0 bases and J dropped 4; count of bases not matched to a gene: 6. CDR3 size: 15 residues. Looked up from germline, CDR1 is SGHRS and CDR2 is YFSETQ. CDR3 nucleotide sequence: TGCGCCAGCAGCTTGGCGGACAGGACTCCCTATGGCTACACCTTC. Its translation: CASSLADRTPYGYTF. The full variable domain, completed using reference TRBV5-1 and TRBJ1-2, is KAGVTQTPRYLIKTRGQQVTLSCSPISGHRSVSWYQQTPGQGLQFLFEYFSETQRNKGNFPGRFSGRQFSNSRSEMNVSTLELGDSALYLCASSLADRTPYGYTFGSGTRLTVV.

This chain joins TRBV5-4 and TRBJ2-1, with 14 bases fitting TRBD2. Germline V gene data show CDR1 as SGHNT and CDR2 as YYREEE (reference sequence). J gave up 0 bases and V 4 bases, and 9 bases lay outside the gene matches. The CDR3 totals 19 residues. CDR3 sequence (DNA): TGTGCCAGCAGCAGTCCGGGACTAGCGGGAGCGAGCTCCTACAATGAGCAGTTCTTC. Protein product: CASSSPGLAGASSYNEQFF.

The rearrangement joins TRBV11-2 to TRBJ2-7, with TRBD2 matching over 7 bases. Unmatched junction bases numbered 6, after V lost 7 bases and J lost 0 bases. The CDR3 runs 14 residues. Germline CDR1 and CDR2: SGHAT and FQNNGV. The CDR3 DNA follows: TGTGCCAGCAATCATGGCGGGAGCTCCTACGAGCAGTACTTC. Encoded protein: CASNHGGSSYEQYF.

The genes are TRBV11-1 and TRBJ2-5; no reliable D call. Germline lookup yields CDR1 SGHAT and CDR2 FQDESV (reference sequence). CDR3 length equals 13 residues. Trimming took 5 bases from V and 1 from J, leaving 8 bases between them. CDR3 sequence reads: CASSLTIQETQYF. The CDR3 nucleotides are TGTGCCAGCAGCCTCACTATCCAAGAGACCCAGTACTTC.

The CDR3 DNA reads TGTGCCAGCAGTGCTGGGGAGGGCCAGGGGGAGACCCAGTACTTC. This codes for CASSAGEGQGETQYF. The rearrangement uses TRBV2 and TRBJ2-5, with D possibly TRBD2 on 7 matching bases. Germline-derived CDR1 and CDR2 are SNHLY and FYNNEI. This CDR3 comprises 15 residues. V was shortened by 4 bases and J by 5 bases, with 17 bases between the two germline ends.

A few counts support this clone. V is TRBV27 and J is TRBJ2-1; 12 bases are shared with TRBD2. The CDR3 is made up of 14 amino acids. The germline V gene encodes CDR1 MNHEY and CDR2 SMNVEV (reference sequence). V shed 6 bases, J shed 7 bases, and the junction held 4 bases outside the gene matches. CDR3 sequence (DNA): TGTGCCAGCAGGACTAGCGGGAGTAGAAATGAGCAGTTCTTC. Translation gives CASRTSGSRNEQFF.

This clone has only a few counts. A junction boundary mismatches the germline segment, possibly from a read error. V and J are TRBV5-1 and TRBJ2-7; D ambiguous. CDR3 length: 14 amino acids. The germline gives CDR1 SGHRS, CDR2 YFSETQ. The CDR3 bases are TGCGCCAGCTTCGCGATCCCATCCTCCAACGAGCAGTACTTC. This encodes CASFAIPSSNEQYF.

The CDR3 DNA follows: TGTGCCAGCTCCACCACGGGGGGCTCTGGAAACACCATATATTTT. Encoded protein: CASSTTGGSGNTIYF. The chain uses TRBV6-6 and TRBJ1-3; TRBD1 is a possible D gene (5 bases). Germline V lookup: CDR1 MNHNY, CDR2 SVGAGI (reference sequence). The CDR3 loop spans 15 amino acids. V lost 8 bases to trimming and J lost 0 bases, with 14 bases between them.

The J gene is TRBJ2-7, the V gene TRBV11-2; 7 bases line up with TRBD1. Germline CDR1 is SGHAT and CDR2 is FQNNGV. The CDR3 contains 14 residues. With 4 bases clipped from V and 4 bases from J, the junction kept 7 bases outside the gene matches. The CDR3 nucleotides are TGTGCCAGCAGCTCCCTGAGGGGGCGTTACGAGCAGTACTTC. Its protein is CASSSLRGRYEQYF.

The rearrangement uses TRBV18 and TRBJ2-7, with 7 bases lining up with TRBD1. Germline V CDR1 and CDR2: KGHSH, LQKENI. V lost 8 bases and J lost 2; bases outside the gene matches: 6. CDR3 length: 13 amino acids. CDR3 protein: CASRGDSTYEQYF. The CDR3 DNA reads as TGTGCCAGCCGTGGGGACAGTACCTACGAGCAGTACTTC.

This clone was recorded once. In nucleotides, the CDR3 is TGTGCCAGCTCACCTCAAGAGGCTGAAGCTTTCTTT. Translation gives CASSPQEAEAFF. V usage is TRBV18 and J usage is TRBJ1-1; D not certain. This CDR3 comprises 12 residues. CDR1 is KGHSH and CDR2 is LQKENI in the germline V gene. Trimming removed 3 bases at V and 6 bases at J, with 8 bases between.

The count of this clone is one. V gene TRBV24-1 combines with J gene TRBJ2-1; 16 nucleotides match TRBD2. Germline lookup yields CDR1 KGHDR and CDR2 SFDVKD. The CDR3 is made up of 17 amino acids. V was clipped by 4 bases and J by 2 bases; unmatched bases: 1. The CDR3 reads CATSEGTSGRAYNEQFF. The CDR3, as DNA: TGTGCCACCAGTGAGGGGACTAGCGGGAGGGCCTACAATGAGCAGTTCTTC.

The chain carries TRBV27 and TRBJ2-7; a possible D gene is TRBD2 (6 bases). Trimming shortened V by 3 bases and J by 4 bases, and 10 bases separated the two germline ends. Germline V gene data show CDR1 as MNHEY and CDR2 as SMNVEV (reference sequence). This CDR3 is built from 13 residues. The CDR3: CASSFAGRYEQYF. The CDR3, as DNA: TGTGCCAGCAGTTTTGCAGGGAGGTACGAGCAGTACTTC.

The chain joins TRBV6-5 to TRBJ1-2; 7 bases are a match to TRBD1. The CDR3 totals 14 residues. The trim removed 8 bases at V and 5 bases at J, leaving 11 bases unmatched. CDR1 is MNHEY, CDR2 SVGAGI, per germline. Here the CDR3 DNA reads TGTGCCAGCTCCCGGGACAGCCAAGATTATGGCTACACCTTC. Translation gives CASSRDSQDYGYTF.

CDR3 region: CASSLGQGAGYTF. DNA for the CDR3: TGTGCCAGCAGTCTCGGACAGGGGGCGGGCTACACCTTC. The rearrangement uses TRBV28 and TRBJ1-2, with 11 bases fitting TRBD1. The CDR3 sequence is 13 residues long. From germline, CDR1 is MDHEN and CDR2 SYDVKM. V lost 5 bases to trimming and J lost 8 bases; unmatched junction nucleotides: 4.

The chain employs TRBV9 and TRBJ1-2; D gene ambiguous. The germline V gene encodes CDR1 SGDLS and CDR2 YYNGEE. V was trimmed by 7 bases and J by 2 bases, leaving 9 bases between them. The CDR3 length is 12 residues. CDR3 DNA: TGTGCCAGCGGGCTACAAAACTATGGCTACACCTTC. Translated: CASGLQNYGYTF. The variable domain in full, with the rest retrieved from reference TRBV9 and TRBJ1-2, is DSGVTQTPKHLITATGQRVTLRCSPRSGDLSVYWYQQSLDQGLQFLIQYYNGEERAKGNILERFSAQQFPDLHSELNLSSLELGDSALYFCASGLQNYGYTFGSGTRLTVV.

This sequence joins TRBV6-5 and TRBJ2-7; 10 nucleotides align to TRBD2. The CDR3 length is 13 residues. V shed 8 bases, J shed 4 bases, and the junction held 5 bases outside the gene matches. CDR1 and CDR2 (germline): MNHEY, SVGAGI. The DNA of the CDR3 is TGTGCCAGCGAAACTAGCGGGGTTTACGAGCAGTACTTC. Protein: CASETSGVYEQYF.

This sequence joins TRBV14 and TRBJ2-2; no reliable D call. V was cut by 5 bases and J by 6 bases, with 7 bases left in between. The germline V gene has CDR1 SGHDN and CDR2 FVKESK. The CDR3 has 12 residues. For the CDR3, the DNA is TGTGCCAGCAGCTACCCGGCCGGGGAGCTGTTTTTT. It translates to CASSYPAGELFF.